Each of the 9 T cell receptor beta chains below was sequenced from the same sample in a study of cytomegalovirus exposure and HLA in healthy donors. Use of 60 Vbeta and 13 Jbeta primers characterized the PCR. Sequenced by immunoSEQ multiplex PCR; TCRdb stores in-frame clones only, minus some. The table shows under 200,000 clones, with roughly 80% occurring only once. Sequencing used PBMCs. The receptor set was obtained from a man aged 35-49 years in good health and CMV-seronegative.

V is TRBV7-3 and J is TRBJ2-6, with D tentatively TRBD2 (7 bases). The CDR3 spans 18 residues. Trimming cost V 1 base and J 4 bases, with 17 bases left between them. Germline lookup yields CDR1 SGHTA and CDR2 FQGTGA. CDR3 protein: CASSLSLKGGAGANVLTF. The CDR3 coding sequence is TGTGCCAGCAGCTTAAGCTTAAAGGGGGGGGCAGGGGCCAACGTCCTGACTTTC.

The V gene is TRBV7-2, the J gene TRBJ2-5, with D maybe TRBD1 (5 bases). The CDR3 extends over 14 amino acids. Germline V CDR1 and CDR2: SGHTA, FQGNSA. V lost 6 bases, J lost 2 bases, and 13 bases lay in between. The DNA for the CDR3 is TGTGCCAGCAGTGTGACAGCTTCGCAAGAGACCCAGTACTTC. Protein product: CASSVTASQETQYF. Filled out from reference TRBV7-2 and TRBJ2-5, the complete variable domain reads GAGVSQSPSNKVTEKGKDVELRCDPISGHTALYWYRQSLGQGLEFLIYFQGNSAPDKSGLPSDRFSAERTGGSVSTLTIQRTQQEDSAVYLCASSVTASQETQYFGPGTRLLVL.

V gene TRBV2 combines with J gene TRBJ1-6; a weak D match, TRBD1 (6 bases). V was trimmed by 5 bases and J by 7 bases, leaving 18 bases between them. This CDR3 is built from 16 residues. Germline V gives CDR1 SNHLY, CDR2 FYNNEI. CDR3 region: CASSPQGLSLNSPLHF. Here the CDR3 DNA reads TGTGCCAGCAGTCCACAGGGCCTCTCGTTGAATTCACCCCTCCACTTT. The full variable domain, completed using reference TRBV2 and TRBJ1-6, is EPEVTQTPSHQVTQMGQEVILRCVPISNHLYFYWYRQILGQKVEFLVSFYNNEISEKSEIFDDQFSVERPDGSNFTLKIRSTKLEDSAMYFCASSPQGLSLNSPLHFGNGTRLTVT.

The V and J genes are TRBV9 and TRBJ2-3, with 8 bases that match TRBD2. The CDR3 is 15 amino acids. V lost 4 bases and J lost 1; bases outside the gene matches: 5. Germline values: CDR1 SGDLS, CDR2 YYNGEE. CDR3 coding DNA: TGTGCCAGCAGCCCACGGGGGGGGCGCACAGATACGCAGTATTTT. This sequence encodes CASSPRGGRTDTQYF.

The DNA of the CDR3 is TGTGCCAGCTACCGGGAACCAACTAATGAAAAACTGTTTTTT. Translating it yields CASYREPTNEKLFF. The chain couples TRBV2 to TRBJ1-4; no clear D gene. Germline CDR1 SNHLY, CDR2 FYNNEI. The CDR3 has 14 amino acids. The V end was cut by 8 bases, the J end by 0 bases, with 10 bases between.

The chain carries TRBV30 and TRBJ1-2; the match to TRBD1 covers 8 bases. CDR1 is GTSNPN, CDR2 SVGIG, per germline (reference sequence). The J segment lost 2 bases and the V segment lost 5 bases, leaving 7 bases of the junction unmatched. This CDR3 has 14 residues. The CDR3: CAWARGLGNYGYTF. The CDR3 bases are TGTGCCTGGGCCAGGGGGCTCGGGAACTATGGCTACACCTTC.

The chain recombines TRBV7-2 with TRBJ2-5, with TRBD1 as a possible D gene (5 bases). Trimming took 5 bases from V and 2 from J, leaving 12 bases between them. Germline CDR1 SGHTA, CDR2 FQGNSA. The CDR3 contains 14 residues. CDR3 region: CASSRRALQETQYF. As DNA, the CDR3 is TGTGCCAGCAGCCGCAGGGCCCTACAAGAGACCCAGTACTTC.

The CDR3: CASSHFLQGDEQFF. CDR3 nucleotides: TGCGCCAGCAGCCATTTCCTACAGGGAGACGAGCAGTTCTTC. The chain recombines TRBV4-3 with TRBJ2-1; tentative D call: TRBD1 (6 bases). The CDR3 length is 14 residues. Germline V gene data show CDR1 as LGHNA and CDR2 as YSLEER. The germline V and J ends were trimmed by 3 bases and 10 bases, with 16 bases remaining between them.

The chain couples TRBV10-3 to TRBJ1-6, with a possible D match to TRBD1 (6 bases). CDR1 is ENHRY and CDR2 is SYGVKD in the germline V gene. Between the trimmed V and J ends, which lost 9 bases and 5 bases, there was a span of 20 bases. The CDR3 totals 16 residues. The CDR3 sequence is CAISPREGGDNSPLHF. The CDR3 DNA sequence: TGTGCCATTTCCCCTCGGGAGGGGGGCGATAATTCACCCCTCCACTTT.